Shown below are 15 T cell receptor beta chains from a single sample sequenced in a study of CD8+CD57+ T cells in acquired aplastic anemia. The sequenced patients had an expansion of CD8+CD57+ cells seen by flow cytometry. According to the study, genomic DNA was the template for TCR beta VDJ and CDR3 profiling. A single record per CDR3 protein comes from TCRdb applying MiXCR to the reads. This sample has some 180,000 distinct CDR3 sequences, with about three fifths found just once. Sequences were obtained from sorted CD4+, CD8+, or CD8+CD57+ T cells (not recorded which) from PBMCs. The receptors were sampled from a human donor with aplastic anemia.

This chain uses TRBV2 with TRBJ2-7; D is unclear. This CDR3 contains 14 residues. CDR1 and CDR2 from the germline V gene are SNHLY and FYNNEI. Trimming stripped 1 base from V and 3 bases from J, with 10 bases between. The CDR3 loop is CASSEDGRGYEQYF. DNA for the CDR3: TGTGCCAGCAGTGAAGATGGGCGAGGCTACGAGCAGTACTTC.

The CDR3 DNA sequence: TGCAGTGCGAGGACTCCTTTTGGAGAGACCCAGTACTTC. Amino acids: CSARTPFGETQYF. This chain uses TRBV20-1 with TRBJ2-5, with a weak D call TRBD2 (5 bases). V gave up 6 bases and J gave up 4 bases, with 15 bases separating them. Germline values: CDR1 DFQATT, CDR2 SNEGSKA (reference sequence). There are 13 residues in the CDR3.

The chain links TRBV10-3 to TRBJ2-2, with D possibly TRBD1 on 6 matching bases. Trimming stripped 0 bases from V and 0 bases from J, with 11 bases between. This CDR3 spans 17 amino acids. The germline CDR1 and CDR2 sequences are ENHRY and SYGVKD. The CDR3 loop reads CAISESSWTANTGELFF. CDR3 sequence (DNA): TGTGCCATCAGTGAGTCCTCATGGACAGCGAACACCGGGGAGCTGTTTTTT.

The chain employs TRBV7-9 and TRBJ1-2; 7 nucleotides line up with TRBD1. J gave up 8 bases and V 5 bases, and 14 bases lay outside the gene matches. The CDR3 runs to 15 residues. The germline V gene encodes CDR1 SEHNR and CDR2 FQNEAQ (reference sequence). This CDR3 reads CASSPGGCGQSGYTF. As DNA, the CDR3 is TGTGCCAGCAGCCCAGGGGGATGTGGACAGTCCGGCTACACCTTC.

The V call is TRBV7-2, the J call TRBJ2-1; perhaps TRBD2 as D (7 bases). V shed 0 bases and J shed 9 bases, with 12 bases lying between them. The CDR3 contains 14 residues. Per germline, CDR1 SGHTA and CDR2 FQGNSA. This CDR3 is CASSLAGGPSEQFF. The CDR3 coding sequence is TGTGCCAGCAGCTTAGCGGGGGGGCCCAGTGAGCAGTTCTTC.

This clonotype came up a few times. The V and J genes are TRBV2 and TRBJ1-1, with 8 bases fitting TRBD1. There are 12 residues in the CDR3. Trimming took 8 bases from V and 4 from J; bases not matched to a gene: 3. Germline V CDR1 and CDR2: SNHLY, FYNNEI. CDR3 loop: CASYTGGTEAFF. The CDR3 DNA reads TGTGCCAGCTACACAGGGGGCACTGAAGCTTTCTTT.

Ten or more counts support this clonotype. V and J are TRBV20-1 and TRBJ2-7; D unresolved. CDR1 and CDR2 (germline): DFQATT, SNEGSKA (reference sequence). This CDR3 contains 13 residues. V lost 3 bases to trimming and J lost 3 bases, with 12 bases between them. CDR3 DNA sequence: TGCAGTGCTAGTCCCCCCAGATACTACGAGCAGTACTTC. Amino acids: CSASPPRYYEQYF.

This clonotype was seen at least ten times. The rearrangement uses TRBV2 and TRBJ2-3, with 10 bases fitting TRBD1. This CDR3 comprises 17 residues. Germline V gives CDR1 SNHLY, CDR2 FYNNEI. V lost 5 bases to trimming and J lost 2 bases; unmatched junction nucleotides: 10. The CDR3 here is CASSLPGQGSTTDTQYF. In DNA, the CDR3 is TGTGCCAGCAGTCTCCCGGGACAGGGGTCCACCACAGATACGCAGTATTTT.

CDR3 sequence (DNA): TGTGCCAGCAGTGAAGTCGGTTTGTTGACAGGAGCTTTCTTT. Protein product: CASSEVGLLTGAFF. The chain uses TRBV2 and TRBJ1-1, with D perhaps TRBD1 (6 bases). V was cut by 1 base and J by 10 bases, with 16 bases left in between. Looked up from germline, CDR1 is SNHLY and CDR2 is FYNNEI. The CDR3 runs 14 residues.

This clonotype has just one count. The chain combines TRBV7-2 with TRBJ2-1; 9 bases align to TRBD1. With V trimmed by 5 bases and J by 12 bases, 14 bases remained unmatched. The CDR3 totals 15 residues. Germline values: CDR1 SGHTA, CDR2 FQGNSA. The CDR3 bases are TGTGCCAGCAGCACCGGACAGGGGAAGACAGATACGCAGTTCTTC. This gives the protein CASSTGQGKTDTQFF.

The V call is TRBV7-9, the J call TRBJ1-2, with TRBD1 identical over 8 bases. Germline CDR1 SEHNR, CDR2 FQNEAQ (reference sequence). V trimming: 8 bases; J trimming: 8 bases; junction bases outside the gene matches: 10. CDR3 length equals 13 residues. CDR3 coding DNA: TGTGCCAGCGCCTCAACAGGGGGGGGGGGCTACACCTTC. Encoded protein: CASASTGGGGYTF.

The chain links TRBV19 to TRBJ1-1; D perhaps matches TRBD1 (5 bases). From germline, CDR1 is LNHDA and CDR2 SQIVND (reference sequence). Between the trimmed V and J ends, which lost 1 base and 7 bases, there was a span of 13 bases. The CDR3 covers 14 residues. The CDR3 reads CASSIAGGISEAFF. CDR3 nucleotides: TGTGCCAGTAGTATAGCGGGGGGGATTAGTGAAGCTTTCTTT. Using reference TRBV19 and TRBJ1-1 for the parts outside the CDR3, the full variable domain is DGGITQSPKYLFRKEGQNVTLSCEQNLNHDAMYWYRQDPGQGLRLIYYSQIVNDFQKGDIAEGYSVSREKKESFPLTVTSAQKNPTAFYLCASSIAGGISEAFFGQGTRLTVV.

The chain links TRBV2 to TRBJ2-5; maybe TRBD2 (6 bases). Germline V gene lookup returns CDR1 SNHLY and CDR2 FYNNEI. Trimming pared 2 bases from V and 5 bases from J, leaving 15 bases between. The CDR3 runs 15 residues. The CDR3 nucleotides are TGTGCCAGCAGTGAACTGGCACTAGCTGCTGAGACCCAGTACTTC. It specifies CASSELALAAETQYF.

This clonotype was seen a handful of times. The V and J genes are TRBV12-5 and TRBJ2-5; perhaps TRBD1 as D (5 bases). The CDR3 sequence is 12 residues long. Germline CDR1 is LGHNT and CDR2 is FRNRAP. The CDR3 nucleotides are TGTGCCAGCAGCACGACAGAAGAGACCCAGTACTTC. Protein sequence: CASSTTEETQYF. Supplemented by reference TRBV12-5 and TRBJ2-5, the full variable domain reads DARVTQTPRHKVTEMGQEVTMRCQPILGHNTVFWYRQTMMQGLELLAYFRNRAPLDDSGMPKDRFSAEMPDATLATLKIQPSEPRDSAVYFCASSTTEETQYFGPGTRLLVL.

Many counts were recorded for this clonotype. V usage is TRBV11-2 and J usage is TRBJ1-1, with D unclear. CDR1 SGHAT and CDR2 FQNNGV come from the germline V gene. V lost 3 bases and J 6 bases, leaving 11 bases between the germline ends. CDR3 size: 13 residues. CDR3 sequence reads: CASSLGAVPEAFF. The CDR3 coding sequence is TGTGCCAGCAGCTTGGGCGCAGTACCTGAAGCTTTCTTT.